This T cell receptor (beta chain) was identified during a study of STAT5B mutations in CD4+ large granular lymphocyte leukemia. Study background: The CDR3 'QG' motif was associated with a particular HLA allele among healthy donors. Study-wide results and limits: No patients shared main leukemic clonotypes, though roughly 25% appeared at low frequency elsewhere. CD4-sorted patient repertoires seemed more clonal than healthy CD4+ repertoires.

As for this clone: Its antigen is unidentified.

CDR3 length equals 13 residues. Germline V gene sequence: CDR1 MNHEY, CDR2 SVGAGI. The junction had 9 bases not matched to a gene; V was cut back by 6 bases and J by 8 bases. Libraries were prepared by immunoSEQ multiplex PCR; TCRdb keeps only in-frame clonotypes and omits some of them. Of approximately 39,000 clones in the sample, 85% were seen once. This sequence originates from a human donor in good health. Specimen: CD4+ T cells from blood buffy coats. V is TRBV6-5 and J is TRBJ1-2, with TRBD1 matching 7 bases. CDR3 DNA: TGTGCCAGCAGGCTAGACAGGGTCAACGGCTACACCTTC. Translated, it gives CASRLDRVNGYTF.